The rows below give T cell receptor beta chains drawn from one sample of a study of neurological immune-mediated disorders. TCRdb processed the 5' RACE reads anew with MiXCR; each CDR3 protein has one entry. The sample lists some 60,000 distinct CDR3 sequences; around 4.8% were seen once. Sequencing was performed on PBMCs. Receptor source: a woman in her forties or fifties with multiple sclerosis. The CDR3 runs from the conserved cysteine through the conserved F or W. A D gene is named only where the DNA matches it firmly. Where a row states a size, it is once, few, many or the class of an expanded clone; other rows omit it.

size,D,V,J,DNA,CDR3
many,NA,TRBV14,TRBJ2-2,TGTGCCAGCAGCCAAGAGGGGACCCTTAACACCGGGGAGCTGTTTTTT,CASSQEGTLNTGELFF
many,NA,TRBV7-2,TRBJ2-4,TGTGCCAGCAGCTCCCAACGCAGCGAGGGTCAGTACTTC,CASSSQRSEGQYF
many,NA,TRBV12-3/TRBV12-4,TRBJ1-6,TGTGCCAGCAGTTTATCGACAGGCAGGTCACCCCTCCACTTT,CASSLSTGRSPLHF
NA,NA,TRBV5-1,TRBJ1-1,TGCGCCAGCAGCTTGGTGGGAAAGGGGTCTCCGGCTTTCTTT,CASSLVGKGSPAFF
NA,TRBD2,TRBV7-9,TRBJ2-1,TGTGCCAGCAGCTTAAGGCCTAGCGGGGGTCTTCACTCCTACAATGAGCAGTTCTTC,CASSLRPSGGLHSYNEQFF
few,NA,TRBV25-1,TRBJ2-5,TGTGCCAGCAGTGAAGGGGGGCGCCAAGAGACCCAGTACTTC,CASSEGGRQETQYF
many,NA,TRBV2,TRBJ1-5,TGTGCCAGCAGTACGCTACAGGGTACGATACAGCCCCAGCATTTT,CASSTLQGTIQPQHF
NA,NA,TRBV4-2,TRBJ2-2,TGTGCCAACAGCCAACCCCCGCAAGGAGGATCCGGGGAGCTGTTTTTT,CANSQPPQGGSGELFF
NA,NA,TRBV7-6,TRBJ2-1,TGTGCCAGCAGCTTAAGATCAAGCGAGACTATACATGATAATGAGCAGTTCTTC,CASSLRSSETIHDNEQFF
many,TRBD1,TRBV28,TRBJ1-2,TGTGCCAGCAGTTTGAGGACAGGGAACTATGGCTACACCTTC,CASSLRTGNYGYTF
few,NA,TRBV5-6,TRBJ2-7,TGTGCCAGCAGCTTCGCGACGGCAGGGGGGTTCTACGAGCAGTACTTC,CASSFATAGGFYEQYF
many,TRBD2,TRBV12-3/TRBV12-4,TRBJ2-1,TGTGCCAGCAGTCTAGCGGACCGCTCCTACAATGAGCAGTTCTTC,CASSLADRSYNEQFF
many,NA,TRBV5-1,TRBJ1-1,TGCGCCAGCAGCTTGGCGGTGGGTGAAGCTTTCTTT,CASSLAVGEAFF
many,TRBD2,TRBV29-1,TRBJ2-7,TGCAGCGTCTCCCTCAGAGGGGAGGGCAAATACGAGCAGTACTTC,CSVSLRGEGKYEQYF
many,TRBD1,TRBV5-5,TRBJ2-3,TGTGCCAGCAGTCCGGGACAGGGTGCAGATACGCAGTATTTT,CASSPGQGADTQYF
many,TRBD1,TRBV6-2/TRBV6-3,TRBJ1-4,TGTGCCAGCAGTTACGCTCTACAGGGGTCGCGCTCCCGGCGAGGAAAACTGTTTTTT,CASSYALQGSRSRRGKLFF
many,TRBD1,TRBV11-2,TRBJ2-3,TGTGCCAGCAGCCTATTGACAGGGAGAGTTGGCACAGATACGCAGTATTTT,CASSLLTGRVGTDTQYF
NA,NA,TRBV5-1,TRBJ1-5,TGCGCCAGCAGCTCCGACGAAGGGCCCCAGAATTTT,CASSSDEGPQNF
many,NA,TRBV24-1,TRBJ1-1,TGTGCCACCAGTGATGCAGGTCGTTACACTGAAGCTTTCTTT,CATSDAGRYTEAFF
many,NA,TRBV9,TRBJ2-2,TGTGCCAGCAGCGTAGTAGGGGCGGCCGGGGAGCTGTTTTTT,CASSVVGAAGELFF
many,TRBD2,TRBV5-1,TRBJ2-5,TGCGCCAGCAGCACCAGACTAGCCGGGGAGACCCAGTACTTC,CASSTRLAGETQYF
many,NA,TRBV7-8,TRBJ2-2,TGTGCCAGCAGCTTAGATTACTCCCCCACCGGGGAGCTGTTTTTT,CASSLDYSPTGELFF
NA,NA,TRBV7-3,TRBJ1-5,TGTGCCAGCAGATCCGGGACACCCCTAACGGAGGTTTATCAGCCCCAGAATTTT,CASRSGTPLTEVYQPQNF
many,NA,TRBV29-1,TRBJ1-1,TGCAGCGTTCCCGATAGTTATATAGGGGGGACTGAAGCTTTCTTT,CSVPDSYIGGTEAFF
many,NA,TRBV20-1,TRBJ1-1,TGCAGTGCTAGAGATCCCGCCACGCATTGGGCTTTCTTT,CSARDPATHWAFF
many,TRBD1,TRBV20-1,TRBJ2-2,TGCAGTGCTAGACGAACCGGGACAGGGGGCCCCTCGAACACCGGGGAGCTGTTTTTT,CSARRTGTGGPSNTGELFF
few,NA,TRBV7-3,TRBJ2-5,TGTGCCAGCAGCCAGGCGCGTGAGGGGGAGACCCAGTACTTC,CASSQAREGETQYF
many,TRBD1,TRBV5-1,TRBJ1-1,TGCGCCAGCAGCATCGGACAGGGGGCAAAAAGGATGAACACTGAAGCTTTCTTT,CASSIGQGAKRMNTEAFF
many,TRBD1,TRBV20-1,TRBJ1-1,TGCAGTGCTAGACGGAGGGACAGGGGACTGAACACTGAAGCTTTCTTT,CSARRRDRGLNTEAFF
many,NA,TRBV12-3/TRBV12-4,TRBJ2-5,TGTGCCAGCAGTTCGAGGACGAAAGAGACCCAGTACTTC,CASSSRTKETQYF
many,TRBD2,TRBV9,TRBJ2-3,TGTGCCAGCAGCGTAGTGGCTAGCGGGTCGGATACGCAGTATTTT,CASSVVASGSDTQYF
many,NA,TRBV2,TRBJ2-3,TGTGCCAGCGCTTTAGGGATAGCAGCTAGCACAGATACGCAGTATTTT,CASALGIAASTDTQYF
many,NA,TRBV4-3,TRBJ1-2,TGCGCCAGCAGCCAATCGAGCGGGGGGCTCGGTGGCTACACCTTC,CASSQSSGGLGGYTF
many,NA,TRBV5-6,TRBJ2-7,TGTGCCAGCAGCTTGGCGGGCAGCTACGAGCAGTACTTC,CASSLAGSYEQYF
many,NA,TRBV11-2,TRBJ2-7,TGTGCCAGCAGCTATACAGGGGGGGACTACGAGCAGTACTTC,CASSYTGGDYEQYF
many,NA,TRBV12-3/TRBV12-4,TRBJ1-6,TGTGCCAGCAGTTTCGGGGGACATTCACCCCTCCACTTT,CASSFGGHSPLHF
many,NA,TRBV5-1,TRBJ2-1,TGCGCCAGCAGCTTGGAGGACAGCTCCTACAATGAGCAGTTCTTC,CASSLEDSSYNEQFF
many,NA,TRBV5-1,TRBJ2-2,TGCGCCAGCAGCTTGGTTGGGGGCGACACCGGGGAGCTGTTTTTT,CASSLVGGDTGELFF
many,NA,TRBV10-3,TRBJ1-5,TGTGCCATCAGTGGGGGGGATCAGCCCCAGCATTTT,CAISGGDQPQHF
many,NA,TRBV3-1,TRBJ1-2,TGTGCCAGCAGCCAAGATTTTGGGGTTTATGGCTACACCTTC,CASSQDFGVYGYTF